This T cell receptor (beta chain) was captured by sequencing in a study of T cell responses to AZD1222 COVID-19 vaccine. Study conclusions and caveats: The reported proportion of spike-specific TCRs targeting unmutated variant regions was nearly half. White British donors predominated, females outnumbered males, and clonal diversity was possibly underestimated. Regions 160-218 and 743-854 held dominance among vaccine-associated CD4 TCRs, which spanned spike.

With respect to this clone: The antigen is unknown.

The protocol was immunoSEQ multiplex PCR, while the TCRdb copy is restricted to in-frame clones and leaves out a portion. The sample shows roughly 180,000 clones, approximately 92% of them seen only once. Germline lookup yields CDR1 SGHDT and CDR2 YYEEEE. The V and J ends lost 0 bases and 7 bases respectively, with 13 bases between them. The CDR3 covers 14 residues. The source is an adult who received the MenACWY meningococcal vaccine as a control. V is TRBV5-6 and J is TRBJ1-2; unclear D gene. Sequencing was performed on peripheral blood, taken 28 days after the second dose of the MenACWY control vaccine. CDR3 in DNA: TGTGCCAGCAGCTTGGTTGATACGGGGAGTGGCTACACCTTC. This codes for CASSLVDTGSGYTF.